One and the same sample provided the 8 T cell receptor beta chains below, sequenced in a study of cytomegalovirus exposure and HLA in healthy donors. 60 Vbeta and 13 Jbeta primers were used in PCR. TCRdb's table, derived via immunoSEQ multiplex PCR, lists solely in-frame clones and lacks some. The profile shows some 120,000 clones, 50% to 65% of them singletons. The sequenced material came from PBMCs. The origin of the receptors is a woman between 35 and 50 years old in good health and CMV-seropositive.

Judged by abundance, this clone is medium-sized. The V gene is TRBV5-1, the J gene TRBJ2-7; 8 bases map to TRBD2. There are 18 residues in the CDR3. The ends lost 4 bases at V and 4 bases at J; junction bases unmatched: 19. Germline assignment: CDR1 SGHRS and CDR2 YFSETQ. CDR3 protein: CASSTPSRPGLVMYEQYF. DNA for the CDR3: TGCGCCAGCAGCACTCCAAGTCGACCGGGACTAGTGATGTACGAGCAGTACTTC.

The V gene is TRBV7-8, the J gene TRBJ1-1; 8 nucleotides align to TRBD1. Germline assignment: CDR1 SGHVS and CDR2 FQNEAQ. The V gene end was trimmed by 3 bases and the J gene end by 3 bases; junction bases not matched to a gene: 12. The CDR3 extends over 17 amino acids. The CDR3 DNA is TGTGCCAGCAGCTTGGGGCAGGGGGCAAGAGTTGACACTGAAGCTTTCTTT. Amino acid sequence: CASSLGQGARVDTEAFF.

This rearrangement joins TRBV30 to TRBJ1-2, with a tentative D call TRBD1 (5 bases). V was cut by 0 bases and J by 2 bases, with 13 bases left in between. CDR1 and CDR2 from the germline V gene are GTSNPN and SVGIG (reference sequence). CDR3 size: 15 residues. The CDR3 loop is CAWSVPRGVNYGYTF. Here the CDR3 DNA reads TGTGCCTGGAGTGTACCTAGGGGCGTCAACTATGGCTACACCTTC. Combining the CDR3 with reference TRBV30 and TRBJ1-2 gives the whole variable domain SQTIHQWPATLVQPVGSPLSLECTVEGTSNPNLYWYRQAAGRGLQLLFYSVGIGQISSEVPQNLSASRPQDRQFILSSKKLLLSDSGFYLCAWSVPRGVNYGYTFGSGTRLTVV.

The CDR3 protein is CASSPSTANQPQHF. The CDR3 nucleotides are TGTGCCAGCAGCCCATCGACAGCTAATCAGCCCCAGCATTTT. The chain carries TRBV7-2 and TRBJ1-5, with a weak D call TRBD1 (5 bases). The CDR3 has 14 amino acids. Germline CDR1 SGHTA, CDR2 FQGNSA. The V end lost 5 bases, the J end lost 4 bases, and 12 bases lay between the germline ends.

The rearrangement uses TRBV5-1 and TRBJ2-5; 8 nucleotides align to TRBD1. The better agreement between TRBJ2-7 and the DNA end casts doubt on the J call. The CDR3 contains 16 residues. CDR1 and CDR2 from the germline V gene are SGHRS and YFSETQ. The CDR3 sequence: CASSLGRDRRDYEQYF. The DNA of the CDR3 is TGCGCCAGCAGCTTGGGCCGGGACAGGCGGGACTACGAGCAGTACTTC.

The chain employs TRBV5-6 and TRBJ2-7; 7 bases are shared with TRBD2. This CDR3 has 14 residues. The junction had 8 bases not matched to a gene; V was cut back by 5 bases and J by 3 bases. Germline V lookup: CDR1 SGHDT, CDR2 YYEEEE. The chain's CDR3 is CASSSLADDYEQYF. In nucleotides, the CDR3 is TGTGCCAGCAGTTCCCTAGCGGACGACTACGAGCAGTACTTC. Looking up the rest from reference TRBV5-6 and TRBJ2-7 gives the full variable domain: DAGVTQSPTHLIKTRGQQVTLRCSPKSGHDTVSWYQQALGQGPQFIFQYYEEEERQRGNFPDRFSGHQFPNYSSELNVNALLLGDSALYLCASSSLADDYEQYFGPGTRLTVT.

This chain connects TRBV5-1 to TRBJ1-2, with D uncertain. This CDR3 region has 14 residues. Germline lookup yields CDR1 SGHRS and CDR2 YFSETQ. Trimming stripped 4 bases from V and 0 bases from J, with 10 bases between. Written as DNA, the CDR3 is TGCGCCAGCAGCGGCCAACCAACTAACTATGGCTACACCTTC. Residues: CASSGQPTNYGYTF.

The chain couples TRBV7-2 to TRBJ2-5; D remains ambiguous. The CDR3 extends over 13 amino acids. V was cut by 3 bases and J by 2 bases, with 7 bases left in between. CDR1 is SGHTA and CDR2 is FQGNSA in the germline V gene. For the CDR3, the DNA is TGTGCCAGCAGCTTTAAACAGCAAGAGACCCAGTACTTC. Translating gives CASSFKQQETQYF. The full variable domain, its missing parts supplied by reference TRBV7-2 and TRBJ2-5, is GAGVSQSPSNKVTEKGKDVELRCDPISGHTALYWYRQSLGQGLEFLIYFQGNSAPDKSGLPSDRFSAERTGGSVSTLTIQRTQQEDSAVYLCASSFKQQETQYFGPGTRLLVL.